The 22 T cell receptor beta chains given below trace back to one sample, sequenced in a study of cytomegalovirus exposure and HLA in healthy donors. In the PCR, 60 Vbeta and 13 Jbeta primers were used. TCRdb keeps only in-frame clones here, not all; method: immunoSEQ multiplex PCR. The sample holds around 160,000 clones, 60% to 80% seen once. The sample comprised PBMCs. Source of these receptors: a man aged 50 or older in good health and CMV-seropositive.

This chain uses TRBV7-2 with TRBJ2-5; TRBD1 agrees at 7 bases. V shed 5 bases, J shed 2 bases, and the junction held 2 bases outside the gene matches. This CDR3 is 13 amino acids long. Germline V gene sequence: CDR1 SGHTA, CDR2 FQGNSA. CDR3 protein: CASSTDRQETQYF. The CDR3 coding sequence is TGTGCCAGCAGCACGGACAGGCAAGAGACCCAGTACTTC.

This rearrangement joins TRBV9 to TRBJ1-3, with a possible D match to TRBD1 (6 bases). V was trimmed by 4 bases and J by 0 bases, leaving 11 bases between them. Germline V gene lookup returns CDR1 SGDLS and CDR2 YYNGEE. The CDR3 runs 15 residues. This chain's CDR3 is CASSLTDSSGNTIYF. DNA of the CDR3: TGTGCCAGCAGCCTGACGGACAGCTCTGGAAACACCATATATTTT. The full variable domain, with the rest looked up from reference TRBV9 and TRBJ1-3, is DSGVTQTPKHLITATGQRVTLRCSPRSGDLSVYWYQQSLDQGLQFLIQYYNGEERAKGNILERFSAQQFPDLHSELNLSSLELGDSALYFCASSLTDSSGNTIYFGEGSWLTVV.

This clone occurred once. The rearrangement links TRBV13 to TRBJ1-1; TRBD1 matches 8 bases. The germline CDR1 and CDR2 sequences are PRHDT and FYEKMQ (reference sequence). Trimming cost V 5 bases and J 6 bases; bases outside gene matches: 5. This CDR3 contains 13 residues. The CDR3: CASSLDRGPEAFF. The CDR3 DNA reads as TGTGCCAGCAGCCTCGACAGGGGCCCTGAAGCTTTCTTT. The whole variable domain, filled in from reference TRBV13 and TRBJ1-1, reads AAGVIQSPRHLIKEKRETATLKCYPIPRHDTVYWYQQGPGQDPQFLISFYEKMQSDKGSIPDRFSAQQFSDYHSELNMSSLELGDSALYFCASSLDRGPEAFFGQGTRLTVV.

The V and J genes are TRBV5-1 and TRBJ2-1, with 10 bases lining up with TRBD1. With V trimmed by 4 bases and J by 3 bases, 4 bases remained unmatched. Germline V gene sequence: CDR1 SGHRS, CDR2 YFSETQ. There are 15 residues in the CDR3. The CDR3 DNA reads as TGCGCCAGCAGCCCGAGGGACAGGGGCTACAATGAGCAGTTCTTC. Its translation: CASSPRDRGYNEQFF.

CDR3 in DNA: TGTGCCAGCAGCTCGAGCGACAGGGCTAATTCACCCCTCCACTTT. Its protein product is CASSSSDRANSPLHF. The chain joins TRBV7-9 to TRBJ1-6; 7 bases fit TRBD1. V lost 4 bases to trimming and J lost 6 bases; unmatched junction nucleotides: 6. The CDR3 sequence is 15 residues long. Per germline, CDR1 SEHNR and CDR2 FQNEAQ (reference sequence).

The V and J genes are TRBV6-4 and TRBJ2-7; TRBD1 might be the D (6 bases). The CDR3 consists of 19 residues. CDR1 is MRHNA, CDR2 SNTAGT, per germline. Trimming removed 5 bases from V and 0 bases from J, with 26 bases in between. CDR3 amino acids: CASSYRPYMTGYSSYEQYF. The CDR3 DNA sequence: TGTGCCAGCAGTTATAGACCCTATATGACAGGTTATAGCTCCTACGAGCAGTACTTC.

J is TRBJ2-5 and V is TRBV5-1, with a possible D match to TRBD1 (6 bases). This CDR3 is built from 14 residues. CDR1 is SGHRS, CDR2 YFSETQ, per germline. Trimming shortened V by 0 bases and J by 5 bases, and 11 bases separated the two germline ends. The CDR3: CASSLGQGLETQYF. CDR3 nucleotide sequence: TGCGCCAGCAGCTTGGGGCAGGGGTTGGAGACCCAGTACTTC.

The CDR3 sequence: CASSLGQRSTDTQYF. CDR3 coding DNA: TGTGCCAGCAGCCTTGGACAGCGAAGCACAGATACGCAGTATTTT. This chain joins TRBV9 and TRBJ2-3; perhaps TRBD1 as D (6 bases). Deletions cut 4 bases from V and 0 bases from J, with 12 bases between. CDR3 length equals 15 residues. CDR1 SGDLS and CDR2 YYNGEE come from the germline V gene.

There are a few counts of this clone. This rearrangement joins TRBV7-9 to TRBJ2-7; TRBD1 matches 10 bases. The V gene end was trimmed by 6 bases and the J gene end by 7 bases; junction bases not matched to a gene: 12. Looked up from germline, CDR1 is SEHNR and CDR2 is FQNEAQ (reference sequence). The CDR3 extends over 15 amino acids. The CDR3 sequence: CASRNGTGVFGEQYF. The CDR3 DNA reads as TGTGCCAGCAGGAACGGGACAGGGGTGTTTGGGGAGCAGTACTTC.

Only a few counts were recorded for this clone. The V and J genes are TRBV7-9 and TRBJ1-1, with D perhaps TRBD1 (5 bases). The V end lost 1 base, the J end lost 4 bases, and 7 bases lay between the germline ends. The germline gives CDR1 SEHNR, CDR2 FQNEAQ (reference sequence). The CDR3 extends over 13 amino acids. Here the CDR3 DNA reads TGTGCCAGCAGCTTAGAGGGGTCCACTGAAGCTTTCTTT. It codes for CASSLEGSTEAFF.

The chain combines TRBV5-1 with TRBJ2-3; 12 nucleotides match TRBD2. CDR1 SGHRS and CDR2 YFSETQ come from the germline V gene. CDR3 length: 17 residues. With 1 base clipped from V and 3 bases from J, the junction kept 6 bases outside the gene matches. The CDR3 region has the DNA TGCGCCAGCAGCTTGCCTACTAGCGGGGGGAAGACAGATACGCAGTATTTT. Protein sequence: CASSLPTSGGKTDTQYF.

This chain uses TRBV19 with TRBJ1-1, with 11 bases fitting TRBD1. The CDR3 is 16 amino acids. The V segment lost 6 bases and the J segment 2 bases; nucleotides outside the gene matches: 8. Per the germline V gene, CDR1 is LNHDA and CDR2 is SQIVND (reference sequence). For the CDR3, the DNA is TGTGCCAGTAGCCCGGACAGGGGGCGCCGAAACACTGAAGCTTTCTTT. It yields the protein CASSPDRGRRNTEAFF.

The J gene is TRBJ2-7, the V gene TRBV18; 7 bases are a match to TRBD1. This CDR3 region has 14 residues. Looked up from germline, CDR1 is KGHSH and CDR2 is LQKENI. The V gene end was trimmed by 0 bases and the J gene end by 2 bases; junction bases not matched to a gene: 1. The CDR3 spells CASSPPGQTYEQYF. The CDR3 bases are TGTGCCAGCTCACCACCGGGACAGACCTACGAGCAGTACTTC.

This clone has more than one count but fewer than ten. The rearrangement joins TRBV9 to TRBJ2-3, with no clear D. The CDR3 runs 14 residues. Trimming removed 0 bases from V and 0 bases from J, with 5 bases in between. Per germline, CDR1 SGDLS and CDR2 YYNGEE. The CDR3 nucleotides are TGTGCCAGCAGCGTAGCCACTAGCACAGATACGCAGTATTTT. Translation: CASSVATSTDTQYF.

V is TRBV11-2 and J is TRBJ2-5, with D possibly TRBD1 on 7 matching bases. Trimming took off 8 bases at V and 5 bases at J, with 15 bases between the two ends. CDR3 length: 13 residues. Per germline, CDR1 SGHAT and CDR2 FQNNGV. As DNA, the CDR3 is TGTGCCAGCGGCAGGGGGGCGCGGGAGACCCAGTACTTC. Translated: CASGRGARETQYF.

V gene TRBV6-5 combines with J gene TRBJ1-2; no clear D gene. Trimming took off 5 bases at V and 4 bases at J, with 8 bases between the two ends. The CDR3 is 12 amino acids. Per the germline V gene, CDR1 is MNHEY and CDR2 is SVGAGI. The CDR3 sequence: CASSEEGYGYTF. The CDR3 region has the DNA TGTGCCAGCAGTGAAGAGGGCTATGGCTACACCTTC.

In nucleotides, the CDR3 is TGTGCCAGTAGTACAAGGACAGGCCACTACGAGCAGTACTTC. Translating it yields CASSTRTGHYEQYF. V usage is TRBV19 and J usage is TRBJ2-7; 7 nucleotides match TRBD1. The length of the CDR3 is 14 residues. In germline, CDR1 is LNHDA, CDR2 SQIVND (reference sequence). V was clipped by 4 bases and J by 3 bases; unmatched bases: 6. Together with reference TRBV19 and TRBJ2-7, the CDR3 gives the full variable domain: DGGITQSPKYLFRKEGQNVTLSCEQNLNHDAMYWYRQDPGQGLRLIYYSQIVNDFQKGDIAEGYSVSREKKESFPLTVTSAQKNPTAFYLCASSTRTGHYEQYFGPGTRLTVT.

This chain links TRBV4-3 with TRBJ1-4, with D possibly being TRBD1 (6 bases). V was cut by 3 bases and J by 4 bases, with 15 bases left in between. Germline loops: CDR1 LGHNA, CDR2 YSLEER. The CDR3 is 16 amino acids. In nucleotides, the CDR3 is TGCGCCAGCAGCCACGAGATGGACAGTTATAATGAAAAACTGTTTTTT. Translation gives CASSHEMDSYNEKLFF.

The genes are TRBV27 and TRBJ1-1, with 10 bases lining up with TRBD1. Trimming at V came to 3 bases and at J to 10 bases, leaving 8 bases not matched to a gene. In germline, CDR1 is MNHEY, CDR2 SMNVEV (reference sequence). CDR3 length: 14 residues. The CDR3 nucleotides are TGTGCCAGCAGTTTCTCCGGGACAGGGGAAGGAGCTTTCTTT. Protein product: CASSFSGTGEGAFF.

The V call is TRBV4-3, the J call TRBJ1-6; 7 nucleotides align to TRBD1. The CDR3 spans 15 residues. Per the germline V gene, CDR1 is LGHNA and CDR2 is YSLEER. V lost 4 bases and J lost 7; bases outside the gene matches: 7. DNA of the CDR3: TGCGCCAGCAGCCCCGCGGGACAGCGAAATTCACCCCTCCACTTT. Protein product: CASSPAGQRNSPLHF.

This clone was seen only once. The chain couples TRBV5-8 to TRBJ1-5; 8 nucleotides line up with TRBD1. With V trimmed by 4 bases and J by 2 bases, 5 bases remained unmatched. The CDR3 runs to 15 residues. The germline V gene encodes CDR1 SGHTS and CDR2 YDEGEE. In DNA form, the CDR3 reads TGTGCCAGCAGCCAAGACAGGGGCGGCAATCAGCCCCAGCATTTT. Amino acids: CASSQDRGGNQPQHF.

The V and J genes are TRBV5-1 and TRBJ2-1, with TRBD2 matching 10 bases. The CDR3 sequence is 16 residues long. The trim removed 4 bases at V and 4 bases at J, leaving 8 bases unmatched. Looked up from germline, CDR1 is SGHRS and CDR2 is YFSETQ. The chain's CDR3 is CASSVPGLALYNEQFF. CDR3 bases: TGCGCCAGCAGCGTACCGGGACTAGCGTTATACAATGAGCAGTTCTTC. Based on the CDR3 plus reference TRBV5-1 and TRBJ2-1, the full variable domain is KAGVTQTPRYLIKTRGQQVTLSCSPISGHRSVSWYQQTPGQGLQFLFEYFSETQRNKGNFPGRFSGRQFSNSRSEMNVSTLELGDSALYLCASSVPGLALYNEQFFGPGTRLTVL.